This T cell receptor (beta chain) was retrieved from a study of T cells expressing NK-cell markers. For the study at large: Repertoire data for TCR beta were derived from sorted T cells (CD3+CD56+NKG2C+, CD3+CD56+NKG2C- and CD3+CD56-NKG2C+). The sequencing cohort of eight donors included seven HCMV-seropositive individuals and one seronegative individual.

On this clonotype itself: Antigen: not known.

The germline gives CDR1 SQVTM, CDR2 ANQGSEA. The CDR3 is 16 amino acids. TCRdb reprocessed the 5' RACE reads; each CDR3 protein has one entry and no DNA is given. This sample contains about 180,000 distinct CDR3 sequences. Points from the study as a whole: As a fraction of CD8+ T cells, dominant NKG2C+ clonotypes reached roughly 1.0-7.5% in 5 to 7 donors.

Sequencing was done on a sample of blood T cells: a sorted CD56 or NKG2C T cell subset, CD4+ or CD8+ T cells, or bulk PBMC T cells (not recorded which). This chain uses TRBV29-1 with TRBJ2-7; checking the TCRdb D call of TRBD2 is not possible without DNA. The receptor was derived from a woman aged 18 to 69 in good health. The CDR3 sequence is CSVEGGDQRGSYEQYF.